The 30 T cell receptor beta chains below come from one sample, sequenced in a study of response to subunit inactivated influenza vaccine. Each CDR3 protein gets one entry after TCRdb re-called the RT-PCR reads with MiXCR. Of about 190,000 distinct CDR3 sequences in the sample, roughly 14% were seen once. Specimen: CD8+ T cells sorted from PBMCs, collected 5 to 6 days after vaccination. All receptors derive from a man aged 50-60 years who received an inactivated influenza vaccine.

This clonotype was counted ten times or more. This rearrangement joins TRBV29-1 to TRBJ2-5; D uncertain. With 5 bases removed from V and 5 bases from J, the gap between germline ends came to 12 bases. The CDR3 loop spans 12 amino acids. Germline CDR1 and CDR2: SQVTM and ANQGSEA. The CDR3: CSVRTGQETQYF. CDR3 nucleotides: TGCAGCGTTAGGACGGGTCAGGAGACCCAGTACTTC.

The chain links TRBV29-1 to TRBJ2-7, with a weak D call TRBD1 (6 bases). This CDR3 contains 14 residues. V lost 6 bases and J 2 bases, leaving 17 bases between the germline ends. In germline, CDR1 is SQVTM, CDR2 ANQGSEA. The CDR3 spells CSVAQTDRTYEQYF. In DNA, the CDR3 is TGCAGCGTGGCACAGACTGACAGGACCTACGAGCAGTACTTC.

In this sample, this clonotype turned up a few times. The chain's CDR3 is CSVDRWGGDRPVEQFF. DNA of the CDR3: TGCAGCGTTGATAGGTGGGGGGGGGATAGGCCAGTTGAGCAGTTCTTC. This chain connects TRBV29-1 to TRBJ2-1; 7 bases match TRBD2. In germline, CDR1 is SQVTM, CDR2 ANQGSEA. V lost 3 bases, J lost 9 bases, and 17 bases stayed unmatched. The CDR3 covers 16 residues.

The chain carries TRBV27 and TRBJ2-7; D gene unclear. Germline values: CDR1 MNHEY, CDR2 SMNVEV (reference sequence). The CDR3 totals 13 residues. V lost 4 bases, J lost 3 bases, and 10 bases lay in between. The CDR3 is CASSSRPYYEQYF. CDR3 DNA sequence: TGTGCCAGCAGTTCCAGACCCTACTACGAGCAGTACTTC.

The gene calls are TRBV10-3 and TRBJ1-2; 7 bases agree with TRBD1. The CDR3 sequence is 15 residues long. The germline gives CDR1 ENHRY, CDR2 SYGVKD. The junction had 3 bases not matched to a gene; V was cut back by 0 bases and J by 2 bases. CDR3: CAISESETGNYGYTF. CDR3 sequence (DNA): TGTGCCATCAGTGAGTCGGAGACAGGGAACTATGGCTACACCTTC.

This clonotype came up a few times. The chain is built from TRBV9 and TRBJ1-1, with D unclear. The length of the CDR3 is 17 residues. Looked up from germline, CDR1 is SGDLS and CDR2 is YYNGEE. Trimming left V 4 bases short and J 1 base short, with 20 bases between. CDR3 nucleotide sequence: TGTGCCAGCAGCCCAAGGACCGCATTCCTGGGGAACACTGAAGCTTTCTTT. It yields the protein CASSPRTAFLGNTEAFF.

This clonotype was detected a few times. The chain has TRBV4-3 and TRBJ1-1, with D maybe TRBD1 (5 bases). The CDR3 is 16 residues long. Trimming stripped 1 base from V and 1 base from J, with 13 bases between. The germline CDR1 and CDR2 sequences are LGHNA and YSLEER. The CDR3 sequence is CASSQGALTGNTEAFF. For the CDR3, the DNA is TGCGCCAGCAGCCAAGGAGCCCTTACAGGGAACACTGAAGCTTTCTTT.

This clonotype was recorded a few times. J is TRBJ2-5 and V is TRBV6-2 or TRBV6-3; D is possibly TRBD2 (5 bases). CDR3 length: 14 residues. Germline V CDR1 and CDR2: MNHEY, SVGEGT. V lost 5 bases to trimming and J lost 3 bases, with 13 bases between them. CDR3 nucleotides: TGTGCCAGCAGTAGCCCGGGATTAAAAGAGACCCAGTACTTC. Its translation: CASSSPGLKETQYF.

The V and J genes are TRBV27 and TRBJ2-1; maybe TRBD1 (5 bases). Trimming pared 5 bases from V and 9 bases from J, leaving 17 bases between. This CDR3 region has 14 residues. Germline CDR1 and CDR2: MNHEY and SMNVEV (reference sequence). The CDR3 region is CASSRGSKGGEQFF. The CDR3 DNA is TGTGCCAGCAGTAGGGGCTCTAAGGGCGGTGAGCAGTTCTTC.

As for this clonotype: A much larger clonotype is one base distant, so this may be a read error. This chain connects TRBV4-3 to TRBJ2-7; a possible D gene is TRBD1 (5 bases). The CDR3 is 17 residues long. Trimming removed 0 bases from V and 2 bases from J, with 17 bases in between. CDR1 is LGHNA and CDR2 is YSLEER in the germline V gene. The CDR3 spells CASSQDFPGRNAYEQYF. DNA of the CDR3: TGCGCCAGCAGCCAAGATTTTCCAGGGCGGAACGCCTACGAGCAGTACTTC.

This clonotype was observed a few times. The genes are TRBV2 and TRBJ2-7; 11 bases align to TRBD1. CDR1 and CDR2 from the germline V gene are SNHLY and FYNNEI. The junction had 1 base not matched to a gene; V was cut back by 6 bases and J by 0 bases. The CDR3 is 14 residues long. CDR3 in amino acids: CASRGTGGSYEQYF. DNA for the CDR3: TGTGCCAGCAGGGGGACAGGGGGCTCCTACGAGCAGTACTTC.

V is TRBV11-2 and J is TRBJ2-7; TRBD1 aligns across 10 bases. This CDR3 contains 14 residues. CDR1 SGHAT and CDR2 FQNNGV come from the germline V gene. Trimming at V came to 8 bases and at J to 5 bases, leaving 9 bases not matched to a gene. The CDR3 loop is CASLDRGGSDEQYF. The CDR3 DNA sequence: TGTGCCAGCTTGGACAGGGGGGGGTCCGACGAGCAGTACTTC.

This clonotype was counted between two and nine times. CDR3 DNA sequence: TGCGCCAGCAGCTTGGTCTCGGGGGGCGAGACCCAGTACTTC. It specifies CASSLVSGGETQYF. The V gene is TRBV5-1, the J gene TRBJ2-5, with D perhaps TRBD2 (7 bases). The V and J ends lost 0 bases and 5 bases respectively, with 11 bases between them. Germline CDR1 and CDR2: SGHRS and YFSETQ. This CDR3 is 14 amino acids long.

The chain carries TRBV7-9 and TRBJ2-7, with D tentatively TRBD1 (6 bases). CDR3 length: 14 residues. V lost 1 base and J 5 bases, leaving 12 bases between the germline ends. CDR1 and CDR2 (germline): SEHNR, FQNEAQ (reference sequence). This CDR3 reads CASSLDRVWDEQYF. The CDR3 DNA sequence: TGTGCCAGCAGCTTAGACAGGGTCTGGGACGAGCAGTACTTC. Based on the CDR3 plus reference TRBV7-9 and TRBJ2-7, the full variable domain is DTGVSQNPRHKITKRGQNVTFRCDPISEHNRLYWYRQTLGQGPEFLTYFQNEAQLEKSRLLSDRFSAERPKGSFSTLEIQRTEQGDSAMYLCASSLDRVWDEQYFGPGTRLTVT.

The rearrangement joins TRBV10-2 to TRBJ2-3; weak D call: TRBD1 (6 bases). Deletions cut 4 bases from V and 6 bases from J, with 14 bases between. This CDR3 has 14 residues. Germline V gives CDR1 WSHSY, CDR2 SAAADI. This CDR3 is CASSALDSPDTQYF. CDR3 DNA: TGCGCCAGCAGTGCCCTGGACAGCCCCGATACGCAGTATTTT.

The chain carries TRBV12-3 or TRBV12-4 and TRBJ1-1; D not certain. With 6 bases removed from V and 5 bases from J, the gap between germline ends came to 16 bases. The CDR3 sequence is 14 residues long. The CDR3 loop reads CASSPSSYGTEAFF. In nucleotides, the CDR3 is TGTGCCAGCAGCCCATCGTCCTATGGGACTGAAGCTTTCTTT.

This chain connects TRBV5-1 to TRBJ1-1; 8 nucleotides align to TRBD1. Per germline, CDR1 SGHRS and CDR2 YFSETQ. The CDR3 has 12 amino acids. The ends lost 4 bases at V and 8 bases at J; junction bases unmatched: 4. CDR3 sequence: CASSVPGGEAFF. CDR3 coding DNA: TGCGCCAGCAGCGTTCCAGGGGGCGAAGCTTTCTTT.

This clonotype was seen repeatedly, ten times or more. The chain uses TRBV9 and TRBJ1-1; D unresolved. V shed 2 bases and J shed 0 bases, with 5 bases lying between them. The CDR3 runs 13 residues. The germline V gene has CDR1 SGDLS and CDR2 YYNGEE. The CDR3 protein is CASSVHLNTEAFF. Written as DNA, the CDR3 is TGTGCCAGCAGCGTGCACTTGAACACTGAAGCTTTCTTT.

This clonotype has only a few counts. The J gene is TRBJ1-1, the V gene TRBV7-9, with D possibly being TRBD1 (5 bases). V lost 3 bases to trimming and J lost 8 bases, with 13 bases between them. This CDR3 has 13 residues. Germline loops: CDR1 SEHNR, CDR2 FQNEAQ (reference sequence). DNA of the CDR3: TGTGCCAGCAGCTTTAGTGGCAGGGAAGAAGCTTTCTTT. Its translation: CASSFSGREEAFF.

This clonotype was counted ten times or more. V and J are TRBV12-3 or TRBV12-4 and TRBJ2-3; 8 bases map to TRBD1. The CDR3 has 12 residues. The ends lost 8 bases at V and 4 bases at J; junction bases unmatched: 2. Here the CDR3 reads CASSGGADTQYF. In nucleotides, the CDR3 is TGTGCCAGCTCAGGGGGCGCAGATACGCAGTATTTT.

This chain connects TRBV28 to TRBJ1-3; D call uncertain. Trimming took 4 bases from V and 4 from J, leaving 11 bases between them. This CDR3 contains 14 residues. Germline V CDR1 and CDR2: MDHEN, SYDVKM. The CDR3 region is CASSSYVVGNTIYF. The CDR3 DNA is TGTGCCAGCAGTTCCTACGTGGTCGGAAACACCATATATTTT.

This clonotype was observed a handful of times. This chain joins TRBV28 and TRBJ1-4, with no clear D. V was pared by 7 bases and J by 0 bases, with 15 bases between. The V gene's germline CDR1 is MDHEN and CDR2 SYDVKM. The CDR3 extends over 16 amino acids. CDR3 residues: CASTGQDRATNEKLFF. The CDR3 nucleotides are TGTGCCAGCACGGGCCAGGACCGGGCAACTAATGAAAAACTGTTTTTT.

A few counts support this clonotype. CDR3 in amino acids: CASCRGRQETQYF. In nucleotides, the CDR3 is TGTGCCAGCTGCAGGGGGAGGCAAGAGACCCAGTACTTC. This chain uses TRBV14 with TRBJ2-5, with D tentatively TRBD1 (7 bases). The CDR3 totals 13 residues. Germline V gene data show CDR1 as SGHDN and CDR2 as FVKESK. V lost 8 bases and J lost 2, with 12 bases in between.

J is TRBJ1-5 and V is TRBV12-3 or TRBV12-4, with 8 bases matching TRBD1. This CDR3 spans 15 amino acids. The J segment lost 5 bases and the V segment lost 6 bases, leaving 9 bases of the junction unmatched. CDR3 sequence: CASRPSGTGYQPQHF. DNA for the CDR3: TGTGCCAGCAGACCCTCCGGGACAGGTTATCAGCCCCAGCATTTT.

This rearrangement joins TRBV5-1 to TRBJ1-1; D unresolved. The CDR3 totals 12 residues. Trimming took 4 bases from V and 3 from J, leaving 7 bases between them. Germline V gene lookup returns CDR1 SGHRS and CDR2 YFSETQ. CDR3 residues: CASSRTDTEAFF. The CDR3 nucleotides read TGCGCCAGCAGCAGAACGGACACTGAAGCTTTCTTT. The full variable domain, its missing parts supplied by reference TRBV5-1 and TRBJ1-1, is KAGVTQTPRYLIKTRGQQVTLSCSPISGHRSVSWYQQTPGQGLQFLFEYFSETQRNKGNFPGRFSGRQFSNSRSEMNVSTLELGDSALYLCASSRTDTEAFFGQGTRLTVV.

The chain employs TRBV29-1 and TRBJ2-7; 13 nucleotides align to TRBD2. Germline values: CDR1 SQVTM, CDR2 ANQGSEA. The junction had 7 bases not matched to a gene; V was cut back by 1 base and J by 4 bases. CDR3 length: 16 residues. CDR3 sequence (DNA): TGCAGCGTTGAAGGGACTAGCGGGAGAATCGGTTACGAGCAGTACTTC. As protein: CSVEGTSGRIGYEQYF.

This clonotype occurred a few times. The chain couples TRBV12-3 or TRBV12-4 to TRBJ2-7; D is perhaps TRBD1 (6 bases). The CDR3 loop spans 13 amino acids. The V end was cut by 1 base, the J end by 6 bases, with 10 bases between. CDR3 nucleotides: TGTGCCAGCAGTTTAGAAGGACAGAGCGAGCAGTACTTC. This codes for CASSLEGQSEQYF.

This clonotype was seen ten or more times. This sequence joins TRBV10-2 and TRBJ2-7, with TRBD2 identical over 7 bases. V lost 8 bases and J lost 0; bases outside the gene matches: 7. The CDR3 spans 14 residues. CDR1 and CDR2 (germline): WSHSY, SAAADI. CDR3 sequence: CASRSSGVSYEQYF. CDR3 bases: TGCGCCAGCCGGTCTAGCGGCGTCTCCTACGAGCAGTACTTC.

The chain couples TRBV13 to TRBJ2-5, with 7 positions matching TRBD1. This CDR3 is 14 amino acids long. V shed 5 bases and J 6 bases; nucleotides not matched to a gene: 9. Germline V gene sequence: CDR1 PRHDT, CDR2 FYEKMQ (reference sequence). The CDR3 loop reads CASSPLTGEKTQYF. In DNA form, the CDR3 reads TGTGCCAGCAGCCCACTTACAGGGGAAAAGACCCAGTACTTC.

This clonotype appeared a single time. The chain carries TRBV2 and TRBJ2-1, with D perhaps matching TRBD1 (6 bases). Germline lookup yields CDR1 SNHLY and CDR2 FYNNEI. Trimming cost V 6 bases and J 9 bases, with 12 bases left between them. This CDR3 has 12 amino acids. The CDR3 region is CASRQQGVEQFF. The CDR3 nucleotides are TGTGCCAGCAGACAACAGGGAGTTGAGCAGTTCTTC.